Following are 23 T cell receptor beta chains from one sample sequenced in a study of CD8 T cells in Susac syndrome. It was with random hexamers that about 0.45 to 1 ug RNA was reverse transcribed. TCRdb redid the calling of the immunoSEQ multiplex PCR reads with MiXCR, one entry per CDR3 protein. The repertoire holds about 160,000 distinct CDR3 sequences, approximately 94% seen once, with roughly 0.1% in the top ten. The sample taken for sequencing was CD4+ T cells from PBMCs. The receptors come from a human donor with multiple sclerosis.

The chain employs TRBV4-2 and TRBJ1-1; D remains ambiguous. Germline V gene lookup returns CDR1 LGHNA and CDR2 YNFKEQ. V was cut by 1 base and J by 1 base, with 10 bases left in between. This CDR3 is 15 amino acids long. CDR3 protein: CASSQVSSRNTEAFF. DNA for the CDR3: TGTGCCAGCAGCCAAGTGTCCAGCAGGAACACTGAAGCTTTCTTT.

V is TRBV12-5 and J is TRBJ1-5, with 7 bases that match TRBD1. With 7 bases clipped from V and 0 bases from J, the junction kept 6 bases outside the gene matches. The CDR3 spans 15 residues. Germline CDR1 reads LGHNT; CDR2 reads FRNRAP. CDR3 in amino acids: CASAEGQYSNQPQHF. CDR3 in DNA: TGTGCTAGTGCCGAGGGACAGTATAGCAATCAGCCCCAGCATTTT. The full variable domain, with the rest looked up from reference TRBV12-5 and TRBJ1-5, is DARVTQTPRHKVTEMGQEVTMRCQPILGHNTVFWYRQTMMQGLELLAYFRNRAPLDDSGMPKDRFSAEMPDATLATLKIQPSEPRDSAVYFCASAEGQYSNQPQHFGDGTRLSIL.

In its sample, this clonotype was seen once. The V and J genes are TRBV30 and TRBJ2-1; 9 bases are a match to TRBD2. The CDR3 sequence is 14 residues long. Germline CDR1 is GTSNPN and CDR2 is SVGIG (reference sequence). Trimming cost V 8 bases and J 11 bases; bases outside gene matches: 16. The CDR3 DNA reads TGTGCCGGAACGGAGGGGCTAGCGGGAAACAAGCAGTTCTTC. The encoded protein is CAGTEGLAGNKQFF.

The chain employs TRBV6-1 and TRBJ1-2; D is possibly TRBD1 (5 bases). V was trimmed by 7 bases and J by 2 bases, leaving 17 bases between them. The CDR3 is made up of 15 amino acids. Germline-derived CDR1 and CDR2 are MNHNS and SASEGT. CDR3 protein: CASTITGNQNYGYTF. CDR3 coding DNA: TGTGCCAGCACCATAACAGGAAACCAAAACTATGGCTACACCTTC.

The chain recombines TRBV24-1 with TRBJ2-5, with 12 bases lining up with TRBD1. J lost 5 bases, V lost 4 bases, and 4 bases had no gene match. CDR3 size: 15 residues. Germline loops: CDR1 KGHDR, CDR2 SFDVKD. As DNA, the CDR3 is TGTGCCACCAGTGAGGGGACAGGGGGCAGGGAGACCCAGTACTTC. It translates to CATSEGTGGRETQYF.

The chain has TRBV5-1 and TRBJ2-5; D may be TRBD1 (6 bases). The CDR3 covers 14 residues. Germline lookup yields CDR1 SGHRS and CDR2 YFSETQ. The V gene lost 0 bases and the J gene lost 3 bases, with 9 bases spanning the gap. The CDR3 reads CASSLGQAKETQYF. In DNA form, the CDR3 reads TGCGCCAGCAGCTTGGGACAGGCCAAAGAGACCCAGTACTTC.

The V and J genes are TRBV12-3 or TRBV12-4 and TRBJ1-1; the match to TRBD1 covers 7 bases. This CDR3 region has 15 residues. The V and J ends lost 4 bases and 1 base, in that order; junction bases with no gene match: 6. DNA of the CDR3: TGTGCCAGCAGTTCCCGGACAGGCGAGAACACTGAAGCTTTCTTT. It specifies CASSSRTGENTEAFF.

This chain links TRBV6-6 with TRBJ1-1; D is unclear. The CDR3 is 11 residues long. Trimming cost V 7 bases and J 1 base, with 4 bases left between them. The germline V gene encodes CDR1 MNHNY and CDR2 SVGAGI (reference sequence). CDR3 sequence: CASIQNTEAFF. CDR3 coding DNA: TGTGCCAGCATCCAGAACACTGAAGCTTTCTTT.

This chain connects TRBV29-1 to TRBJ1-1; possibly TRBD1 for D (5 bases). V was shortened by 4 bases and J by 1 base, with 13 bases between the two germline ends. The CDR3 is 14 amino acids. Germline V CDR1 and CDR2: SQVTM, ANQGSEA. The CDR3 DNA follows: TGCAGCGTTGGATATCCGGGGGAGAACACTGAAGCTTTCTTT. Protein sequence: CSVGYPGENTEAFF.

The chain uses TRBV28 and TRBJ1-1, with D uncertain. In germline, CDR1 is MDHEN, CDR2 SYDVKM. Trimming took 7 bases from V and 2 from J, leaving 8 bases between them. The CDR3 totals 12 residues. This chain's CDR3 is CASMYRNTEAFF. For the CDR3, the DNA is TGTGCCAGCATGTACAGAAACACTGAAGCTTTCTTT.

The CDR3 DNA is TGCGCCAGCAGTTACCTAGGAGCTGAGACCCAGTACTTC. Amino acids: CASSYLGAETQYF. V usage is TRBV4-1 and J usage is TRBJ2-5; D is uncertain. Germline loops: CDR1 MGHRA, CDR2 YSYEKL. CDR3 length equals 13 residues. Trimming left V 6 bases short and J 5 bases short, with 13 bases between.

This chain links TRBV18 with TRBJ2-2; no firm D call. The ends were cut back, 6 bases at V and 5 bases at J, with 13 bases in the middle. Germline V gives CDR1 KGHSH, CDR2 LQKENI. The length of the CDR3 is 14 residues. The CDR3 region is CASSPDADTGELFF. The CDR3 DNA reads TGTGCCAGCTCCCCCGACGCGGATACCGGGGAGCTGTTTTTT.

This clonotype was observed a single time. The chain couples TRBV6-4 to TRBJ1-1; D unclear. Trimming took off 6 bases at V and 3 bases at J, with 14 bases between the two ends. Germline loops: CDR1 MRHNA, CDR2 SNTAGT. The CDR3 spans 14 residues. For the CDR3, the DNA is TGTGCCAGCAGCGAGAGCGGAGTGGACACTGAAGCTTTCTTT. Translated, it gives CASSESGVDTEAFF.

The chain uses TRBV11-1 and TRBJ2-5; D unclear. Trimming left V 5 bases short and J 3 bases short, with 7 bases between. This CDR3 contains 12 residues. CDR1 and CDR2 from the germline V gene are SGHAT and FQDESV (reference sequence). The CDR3 sequence: CASSAAEETQYF. DNA for the CDR3: TGTGCCAGCAGCGCGGCGGAAGAGACCCAGTACTTC.

The V and J genes are TRBV20-1 and TRBJ2-1, with TRBD2 matching 9 bases. Per the germline V gene, CDR1 is DFQATT and CDR2 is SNEGSKA (reference sequence). This CDR3 spans 16 amino acids. The V gene end was trimmed by 0 bases and the J gene end by 6 bases; junction bases not matched to a gene: 9. The CDR3: CSARDPAGGPINEQFF. CDR3 nucleotides: TGCAGTGCTAGAGATCCGGCGGGAGGGCCAATCAATGAGCAGTTCTTC.

This clonotype came up once. This chain connects TRBV10-3 to TRBJ2-4, with TRBD2 identical over 13 bases. CDR1 is ENHRY and CDR2 is SYGVKD in the germline V gene. The ends lost 2 bases at V and 5 bases at J; junction bases unmatched: 9. The CDR3 sequence is 18 residues long. The CDR3 DNA sequence: TGTGCCATCAGTGAGCCAAGGACTAGCGGGGGTTCGGAAAACATTCAGTACTTC. Encoded protein: CAISEPRTSGGSENIQYF.

A single count supports this clonotype. The DNA of the CDR3 is TGCGCCAGCAGCGTGGTGACGGCGGATACGCAGTATTTT. Its translation is CASSVVTADTQYF. V gene TRBV5-1 combines with J gene TRBJ2-3; D call uncertain. Germline V CDR1 and CDR2: SGHRS, YFSETQ. This CDR3 contains 13 residues. The V end lost 4 bases, the J end lost 6 bases, and 12 bases lay between the germline ends.

The rearrangement uses TRBV28 and TRBJ2-3, with no clear D. The CDR3 length is 14 residues. The germline V gene encodes CDR1 MDHEN and CDR2 SYDVKM. V was cut by 4 bases and J by 0 bases, with 8 bases left in between. The CDR3 coding sequence is TGTGCCAGCAGTTCACCCGGGAGCACAGATACGCAGTATTTT. It translates to CASSSPGSTDTQYF.

V and J are TRBV3-1 and TRBJ2-1; a weak D match, TRBD2 (6 bases). The germline V gene encodes CDR1 LGHDT and CDR2 YNNKEL (reference sequence). The CDR3 covers 14 residues. Trimming took 0 bases from V and 8 from J, leaving 11 bases between them. DNA of the CDR3: TGTGCCAGCAGCCAAGATCTCGGAGGGTATGAGCAGTTCTTC. Translated: CASSQDLGGYEQFF.

V gene TRBV12-3 or TRBV12-4 combines with J gene TRBJ1-4; D call uncertain. There are 14 residues in the CDR3. V lost 5 bases and J 2 bases, leaving 9 bases between the germline ends. In DNA, the CDR3 is TGTGCCAGCAGTCTTGGTCTTACTAATGAAAAACTGTTTTTT. Translation: CASSLGLTNEKLFF.

The genes are TRBV20-1 and TRBJ1-4; unclear D gene. The V end was cut by 5 bases, the J end by 3 bases, with 13 bases between. Germline V gene data show CDR1 as DFQATT and CDR2 as SNEGSKA (reference sequence). This CDR3 spans 14 amino acids. CDR3 in DNA: TGCAGTGCTGTCGACTGGGGTGCTAATGAAAAACTGTTTTTT. Translation gives CSAVDWGANEKLFF.

The chain joins TRBV3-1 to TRBJ2-7; D possibly corresponds to TRBD2 (6 bases). The CDR3 totals 12 residues. Germline loops: CDR1 LGHDT, CDR2 YNNKEL (reference sequence). The V end lost 4 bases, the J end lost 6 bases, and 10 bases lay between the germline ends. Here the CDR3 DNA reads TGTGCCAGCAGCCCATCGCGGGGCGAGCAGTACTTC. This gives the protein CASSPSRGEQYF.

The chain joins TRBV12-3 or TRBV12-4 to TRBJ2-1; TRBD1 matches 12 bases. Germline trimming cut 10 bases from V and 8 bases from J; bases unmatched to any gene: 15. This CDR3 spans 16 amino acids. For the CDR3, the DNA is TGTGCCACCTCAACTATGCCGGGACAGGGGGCCTATGAGCAGTTCTTC. This encodes CATSTMPGQGAYEQFF.